The entry below describes one TCR beta chain. Its target is not known. Profiled with immunoSEQ multiplex PCR; TCRdb holds only in-frame clones, not every one. The sample records about 180,000 clones, roughly 85% being singletons. Unmatched junction bases numbered 9, after V lost 1 base and J lost 7 bases. CDR1 is SEHNR, CDR2 FQNEAQ, per germline (reference sequence). The CDR3 runs 15 residues. This sample was taken from a study of Ad26.COV2.S vaccination and SARS-CoV-2 variants. Study results and caveats: Spike-specific CD8+ and CD4+ T cell responses reportedly showed substantial breadth after vaccination. Analyses that measured TCR breadth and depth may have underestimated total T cell responses.

This receptor was taken from a human donor who had recovered from COVID-19. This chain joins TRBV7-9 and TRBJ2-5, with TRBD2 matching 7 bases. This specimen was peripheral blood, taken after recovery from COVID-19. The CDR3 is CASSLVSGGSGTQYF. The CDR3 region has the DNA TGTGCCAGCAGCTTAGTGTCGGGGGGATCAGGGACCCAGTACTTC.